These 20 T cell receptor beta chains were all obtained from the same sample, sequenced in a study of graft-versus-host responses after intestinal transplantation. Assay used: immunoSEQ multiplex PCR; TCRdb lists only in-frame clones, some missing. Found here are about 86,000 clones, 88% of them singletons; the top ten hold approximately 0.28%. Their recognized antigens are unknown. Sequencing was performed on unstimulated CD4+ T cells sorted from spleen or lymph node cells, taken before transplant. Source of these receptors: a human donor who was the organ donor for an intestinal transplant.

The CDR3 is CASEGRWGGEKLFF. The CDR3, as DNA: TGTGCCAGCGAGGGAAGGTGGGGGGGAGAAAAACTGTTTTTT. The V call is TRBV11-2, the J call TRBJ1-4; TRBD1 is a possible D gene (5 bases). V lost 8 bases and J lost 8, with 18 bases in between. This CDR3 spans 14 amino acids. The V gene's germline CDR1 is SGHAT and CDR2 FQNNGV.

The rearrangement uses TRBV18 and TRBJ2-2; 8 nucleotides match TRBD1. Trimming at V came to 4 bases and at J to 1 base, leaving 8 bases not matched to a gene. The CDR3 length is 17 residues. Germline V CDR1 and CDR2: KGHSH, LQKENI. The CDR3 sequence: CASSLKATGGNTGELFF. The CDR3 DNA reads TGTGCCAGCTCACTTAAAGCAACAGGGGGGAACACCGGGGAGCTGTTTTTT.

The chain employs TRBV19 and TRBJ2-1; the match to TRBD2 covers 8 bases. V was pared by 9 bases and J by 4 bases, with 8 bases of the junction left unmatched. This CDR3 contains 14 residues. The germline V gene has CDR1 LNHDA and CDR2 SQIVND (reference sequence). The CDR3 sequence is CASPQRGPYNEQFF. The CDR3 region has the DNA TGTGCCAGCCCTCAGCGGGGGCCTTACAATGAGCAGTTCTTC.

J is TRBJ1-2 and V is TRBV5-6, with TRBD1 matching over 9 bases. Germline trimming cut 4 bases from V and 3 bases from J; bases unmatched to any gene: 10. CDR3 length equals 16 residues. Germline V lookup: CDR1 SGHDT, CDR2 YYEEEE. The CDR3 sequence: CASSPGTGPRDYGYTF. The DNA for the CDR3 is TGTGCCAGCAGCCCCGGGACAGGGCCGAGGGACTATGGCTACACCTTC. Full variable domain (remainder filled in from reference TRBV5-6 and TRBJ1-2): DAGVTQSPTHLIKTRGQQVTLRCSPKSGHDTVSWYQQALGQGPQFIFQYYEEEERQRGNFPDRFSGHQFPNYSSELNVNALLLGDSALYLCASSPGTGPRDYGYTFGSGTRLTVV.

This sequence joins TRBV5-4 and TRBJ2-7, with 9 positions matching TRBD1. From germline, CDR1 is SGHNT and CDR2 YYREEE (reference sequence). The CDR3 length is 16 residues. J gave up 3 bases and V 4 bases, and 11 bases lay outside the gene matches. CDR3 residues: CASSGDIGTGNYEQYF. The CDR3, as DNA: TGTGCCAGCAGCGGGGACATTGGGACAGGGAACTACGAGCAGTACTTC.

The chain uses TRBV11-2 and TRBJ2-6; maybe TRBD1 (6 bases). Germline assignment: CDR1 SGHAT and CDR2 FQNNGV. Trimming took 1 base from V and 2 from J, leaving 9 bases between them. This CDR3 contains 16 residues. CDR3 sequence (DNA): TGTGCCAGCAGCTTAGCTACAGGGACTGGGGCCAACGTCCTGACTTTC. It codes for CASSLATGTGANVLTF.

The V call is TRBV5-1, the J call TRBJ2-7; 7 bases align to TRBD2. Germline assignment: CDR1 SGHRS and CDR2 YFSETQ. The trim removed 4 bases at V and 5 bases at J, leaving 12 bases unmatched. The CDR3 has 15 amino acids. The DNA for the CDR3 is TGCGCCAGCAGCCCGCGGGAGCGGGGTTTTGACGAGCAGTACTTC. Protein product: CASSPRERGFDEQYF.

This clone is a singleton in its sample. The chain couples TRBV28 to TRBJ2-1, with TRBD1 identical over 11 bases. The trim removed 6 bases at V and 3 bases at J, leaving 7 bases unmatched. Germline CDR1 and CDR2: MDHEN and SYDVKM. CDR3 size: 16 residues. In DNA form, the CDR3 reads TGTGCCAGCAGGTCAGCCGGGACAGGGGGCTACAATGAGCAGTTCTTC. Translating it yields CASRSAGTGGYNEQFF.

In DNA, the CDR3 is TGCGCCAGCAGCTTGGATGCGGAGACAGATACGCAGTATTTT. It codes for CASSLDAETDTQYF. The gene calls are TRBV5-1 and TRBJ2-3; D is undetermined. V was pared by 0 bases and J by 3 bases, with 8 bases between. The CDR3 loop spans 14 amino acids. From germline, CDR1 is SGHRS and CDR2 YFSETQ.

This sequence joins TRBV20-1 and TRBJ2-7; D is ambiguous. The V end lost 5 bases, the J end lost 3 bases, and 8 bases lay between the germline ends. The CDR3 totals 11 residues. Looked up from germline, CDR1 is DFQATT and CDR2 is SNEGSKA (reference sequence). The CDR3 DNA follows: TGCAGTGCTCTACGGAGCTACGAGCAGTACTTC. Protein: CSALRSYEQYF.

The V gene is TRBV9, the J gene TRBJ1-5; D perhaps matches TRBD1 (5 bases). This CDR3 spans 15 amino acids. Germline V gene data show CDR1 as SGDLS and CDR2 as YYNGEE. Between the trimmed V and J ends, which lost 0 bases and 5 bases, there was a span of 12 bases. The CDR3 here is CASSVGRTFDQPQHF. The CDR3 nucleotides are TGTGCCAGCAGCGTAGGACGGACATTCGATCAGCCCCAGCATTTT. The complete variable domain, with remaining parts taken from reference TRBV9 and TRBJ1-5, reads DSGVTQTPKHLITATGQRVTLRCSPRSGDLSVYWYQQSLDQGLQFLIQYYNGEERAKGNILERFSAQQFPDLHSELNLSSLELGDSALYFCASSVGRTFDQPQHFGDGTRLSIL.

The chain links TRBV18 to TRBJ1-1; D is perhaps TRBD1 (5 bases). The CDR3 totals 14 residues. CDR1 is KGHSH and CDR2 is LQKENI in the germline V gene. The V end was cut by 4 bases, the J end by 4 bases, with 13 bases between. CDR3 nucleotide sequence: TGTGCCAGCTCACGCCTTCGACAGTCCACTGAAGCTTTCTTT. Its protein is CASSRLRQSTEAFF.

The chain couples TRBV7-8 to TRBJ2-6, with a possible D match to TRBD1 (5 bases). The germline gives CDR1 SGHVS, CDR2 FQNEAQ. The CDR3 is 16 residues long. V shed 5 bases and J shed 0 bases, with 11 bases lying between them. CDR3 coding DNA: TGTGCCAGCAGCACCAACAGGCCCTCTGGGGCCAACGTCCTGACTTTC. It is translated as CASSTNRPSGANVLTF. Complete variable domain (other parts from reference TRBV7-8 and TRBJ2-6): GAGVSQSPRYKVAKRGQDVALRCDPISGHVSLFWYQQALGQGPEFLTYFQNEAQLDKSGLPSDRFFAERPEGSVSTLKIQRTQQEDSAVYLCASSTNRPSGANVLTFGAGSRLTVL.

The rearrangement uses TRBV6-1 and TRBJ2-1; 8 positions match TRBD1. Germline V gene sequence: CDR1 MNHNS, CDR2 SASEGT. The CDR3 has 14 residues. V shed 4 bases, J shed 7 bases, and the junction held 6 bases outside the gene matches. The DNA of the CDR3 is TGTGCCAGCAGTGCCCCGGGACAGGAAAATGAGCAGTTCTTC. Protein: CASSAPGQENEQFF.

The rearrangement links TRBV6-6 to TRBJ2-7, with 11 nucleotides matching TRBD2. CDR3 size: 15 residues. The ends lost 5 bases at V and 2 bases at J; junction bases unmatched: 5. Germline-derived CDR1 and CDR2 are MNHNY and SVGAGI (reference sequence). In DNA form, the CDR3 reads TGTGCCAGCAGTCCGTTGACTAGCGGGGCCTACGAGCAGTACTTC. This sequence encodes CASSPLTSGAYEQYF.

The rearrangement uses TRBV5-5 and TRBJ2-3; 10 bases map to TRBD1. The length of the CDR3 is 14 residues. J gave up 5 bases and V 5 bases, and 5 bases lay outside the gene matches. Germline lookup yields CDR1 SGHKS and CDR2 YYEKEE (reference sequence). CDR3 DNA sequence: TGTGCCAGCAGTCGAGGACAGGGGGAAGATACGCAGTATTTT. Amino acids: CASSRGQGEDTQYF.

The chain links TRBV19 to TRBJ2-1; TRBD1 aligns across 10 bases. The V gene end was trimmed by 4 bases and the J gene end by 1 base; junction bases not matched to a gene: 4. Germline CDR1 LNHDA, CDR2 SQIVND (reference sequence). The CDR3 sequence is 16 residues long. CDR3 amino acids: CASSRVGQGSYNEQFF. The CDR3 DNA sequence: TGTGCCAGTAGTAGGGTGGGACAGGGGTCCTACAATGAGCAGTTCTTC.

The J gene is TRBJ2-3, the V gene TRBV28; TRBD2 matches 12 bases. V shed 6 bases and J 5 bases; nucleotides not matched to a gene: 9. The CDR3 extends over 16 amino acids. CDR1 is MDHEN and CDR2 is SYDVKM in the germline V gene. CDR3 DNA: TGTGCCAGCAGCTACCACCTAGCGGGAGGGGGAGATACGCAGTATTTT. The encoded protein is CASSYHLAGGGDTQYF.

This chain uses TRBV1 with TRBJ1-2; TRBD1, the D gene given by the table, was not confirmed from the DNA. TRBV1 is a pseudogene segment. The CDR3 is 17 residues long. CDR3 in amino acids: CTSSQDDDRGYNYGYTF. The CDR3 DNA follows: TGCACCAGCAGCCAAGACGACGACAGGGGGTACAACTATGGCTACACCTTC.

This chain joins TRBV6-5 and TRBJ2-5; perhaps TRBD2 as D (6 bases). The CDR3 covers 12 residues. V was pared by 2 bases and J by 5 bases, with 6 bases between. From germline, CDR1 is MNHEY and CDR2 SVGAGI. Here the CDR3 reads CASSYGGETQYF. As DNA, the CDR3 is TGTGCCAGCAGTTACGGGGGGGAGACCCAGTACTTC.